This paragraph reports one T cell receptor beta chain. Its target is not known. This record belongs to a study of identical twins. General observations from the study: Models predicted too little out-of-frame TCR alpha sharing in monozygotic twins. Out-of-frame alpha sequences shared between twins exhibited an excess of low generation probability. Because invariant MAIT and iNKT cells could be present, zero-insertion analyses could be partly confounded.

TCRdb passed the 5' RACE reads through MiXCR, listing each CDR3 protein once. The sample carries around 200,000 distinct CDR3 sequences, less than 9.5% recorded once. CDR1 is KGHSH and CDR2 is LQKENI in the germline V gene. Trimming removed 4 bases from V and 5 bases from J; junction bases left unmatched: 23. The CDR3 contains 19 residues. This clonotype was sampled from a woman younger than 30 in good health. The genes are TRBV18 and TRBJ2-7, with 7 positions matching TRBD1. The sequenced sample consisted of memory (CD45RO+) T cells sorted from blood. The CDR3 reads CASSLTNIRQGGVSDEQYF. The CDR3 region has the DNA TGTGCCAGCTCACTAACCAATATTCGACAGGGCGGAGTGTCTGACGAGCAGTACTTC.